The following is a T cell receptor beta chain sequence with its context. Its antigen is unknown. No base quality information exists; no much larger clone differs at one position. From cysteine to phenylalanine, the CDR3 is 12 amino acids long. The retained sequence is limited to the CDR3, 36 bases, with the frame set at the first base. Trimming at the junction amounts to 2 bases on V and 8 bases on J, and the germline ends lie 7 bases apart. Based on the germline V gene, the CDR1 and CDR2 sequences are MNHEY and SVGAGI. These data belong to a study of blood T cells in healthy people across ages (dated by TCRdb to about 2015). About the study as a whole: In model experiments, roughly one uniquely barcoded TCR beta cDNA molecule per two T cells was captured by template switching. Four age groups were formed from the donors: young (average roughly 15 years), middle-aged (just under 40), aged (approximately 60) and long-lived (approximately 80). Using deep sequencing normalized with unique cDNA molecular identifiers, the study measured how TCR beta repertoire diversity changes with age. Using the same blood draw, the study looked at two additional independent replicas of 1 million unique cDNA reads for two donors, one aged 18 to 30 and the other aged 80 or older. To avoid experimental bias, donors of different ages were distributed randomly across sequencing lanes. Results and caveats for the whole study, not just this receptor: Estimates of total diversity based on one million sequenced T cells were regarded as lower bounds and as underestimates. The CMV infection status of donors was not known, potentially confounding age-related changes in expanded clonotypes. There was a strong correlation between observed TCR beta diversity and the percentage of naive T cells measured by flow cytometry. Observed TCR beta diversity per million T cells fell roughly linearly with age, and a significant reduction was already apparent by age about 43. Compared with the aged group, the long-lived group had more naive CD4+ T cells, fewer expanded clones and increased TCR diversity, a pattern suggesting age selection. Because profiling used bulk unsorted PBMCs, naive and antigen-experienced compartments could not be compared conclusively.

Receptor amplification or capture employed 5' RACE. Sequencing took place on an Illumina HiSeq 2500. A second roughly 7 to 11 cycle PCR used a sample-barcoded 5' primer and a J-beta primer mix. Each TCR beta cDNA molecule received a unique molecular identifier from a template-switch 5' adaptor carrying 12 random nucleotides. At least 2.5 million CDR3-containing paired-end reads were obtained from each sample. All of the RNA was converted into first-strand cDNA using the Mint cDNA synthesis kit, with a TRBC-specific oligonucleotide serving as the primer. Following uracil-DNA glycosylase treatment, a first 18-cycle PCR with universal primers M1SS and BC2_uni_R was performed on all cDNA. As for how the authors treated the data: For normalization, 1 million high-quality reads were randomly selected from each sample, with every read carrying a distinct molecular identifier. Instead of being binned into consensus sequences, reads that shared molecular identifiers were thrown out. MiTCR, with a Q25 quality threshold and the strictest error-elimination algorithm, was used for CDR3 identification, clonotype clustering and error correction. Lower-bound total TCR beta diversity was estimated with a nonparametric unseen species model using Euler transformation. TCRdb redid the processing of the public reads, applying fastp at Q25 and MiXCR, and retained in-frame beta chains. Under each unique CDR3 protein, matching rows form one entry showing the most common genes and DNA. These V and J calls are TCRdb output, not the study's own analysis. The sample table contains about 1.8 million distinct CDR3 sequences; only one count was recorded for around half of them. 2% to 2.5% of the sample rests with the top ten.

Systemically healthy Caucasian individuals from Russia, approximately 39 in total and aged about 6 to 95 years, were included as donors. Each donor gave 8 to 10 milliliters of peripheral blood, collected into EDTA-treated Vacutainer tubes. Ficoll-Paque density-gradient centrifugation was used to isolate PBMCs, with at least 7 million per sample. Trizol reagent was used to extract total RNA from the PBMCs, yielding at least 6 micrograms per sample. For every donor, flow cytometry on a PBMC aliquot measured the percentage of naive CD45RAhigh/CD27high T cells. The clonotype originates from a woman in her 40s in good health. Specimen: blood. This chain joins TRBV6-5 to TRBJ2-1; the D gene identity is not certain. The CDR3 is CASSYRGHEQFF. The DNA reads TGTGCCAGCAGTTACAGAGGTCATGAGCAGTTCTTC.